One and the same sample provided the 21 T cell receptor beta chains below, sequenced in a study of T cells after yellow fever vaccination. Via MiXCR, TCRdb re-called the 5' RACE reads, giving one row per CDR3 protein. The sample holds 500,000 to 650,000 distinct CDR3 sequences, roughly an eighth seen once. Sequenced here: PBMCs, sampled on the day of the yellow fever booster vaccination. These TCRs come from a man aged 25-45 years who received the YFV17D yellow fever vaccine.

This clonotype came up a few times. This rearrangement joins TRBV6-5 to TRBJ1-1; the D is unclear. Germline CDR1 reads MNHEY; CDR2 reads SVGAGI. The germline V and J ends were trimmed by 0 bases and 1 base, with 9 bases remaining between them. The CDR3 spans 15 residues. The CDR3 region is CASSYSPTKNTEAFF. As DNA, the CDR3 is TGTGCCAGCAGTTACTCGCCCACTAAGAACACTGAAGCTTTCTTT.

In its sample, this clonotype was seen a few times. The chain is built from TRBV5-1 and TRBJ1-4; TRBD1 might be the D (5 bases). The CDR3 contains 15 residues. Trimming removed 3 bases from V and 6 bases from J, with 15 bases in between. Germline V CDR1 and CDR2: SGHRS, YFSETQ. CDR3 sequence (DNA): TGCGCCAGCAGCTCCTCGGGGGGGAGCTATGAAAAACTGTTTTTT. As protein: CASSSSGGSYEKLFF.

V and J are TRBV7-3 and TRBJ2-7, with 7 nucleotides matching TRBD2. CDR1 and CDR2 from the germline V gene are SGHTA and FQGTGA. Trimming took 5 bases from V and 2 from J; bases not matched to a gene: 9. The length of the CDR3 is 15 residues. The CDR3 here is CASSREASGPYEQYF. The DNA of the CDR3 is TGTGCCAGCAGCCGAGAGGCTAGCGGCCCCTACGAGCAGTACTTC.

The chain uses TRBV28 and TRBJ2-5; perhaps D is TRBD1 or TRBD2 (5 bases each). CDR1 is MDHEN and CDR2 is SYDVKM in the germline V gene. The V end lost 5 bases, the J end lost 4 bases, and 17 bases lay between the germline ends. The CDR3 contains 15 residues. DNA for the CDR3: TGTGCCAGCAGTATAGCCCTAGGTGGGGGAGAGACCCAGTACTTC. Protein sequence: CASSIALGGGETQYF.

This clonotype was seen a handful of times. The rearrangement links TRBV30 to TRBJ1-6; D unresolved. CDR3 length: 13 amino acids. With 0 bases removed from V and 7 bases from J, the gap between germline ends came to 7 bases. Germline assignment: CDR1 GTSNPN and CDR2 SVGIG (reference sequence). CDR3 DNA: TGTGCCTGGAGTGTCGCGGGGAATTCACCCCTCCACTTT. Translation gives CAWSVAGNSPLHF.

The chain has TRBV28 and TRBJ1-3; D call uncertain. Germline loops: CDR1 MDHEN, CDR2 SYDVKM. The CDR3 is 12 amino acids. Trimming took 6 bases from V and 4 from J, leaving 7 bases between them. CDR3 protein: CASRDGGNTIYF. As DNA, the CDR3 is TGTGCCAGCAGGGACGGGGGAAACACCATATATTTT.

There are a few counts of this clonotype. The CDR3 DNA sequence: TGCGCCAGCAGCTTCTCAGGGGACCCCACAGATACGCAGTATTTT. Residues: CASSFSGDPTDTQYF. The gene calls are TRBV5-1 and TRBJ2-3; possibly TRBD1 for D (6 bases). The CDR3 runs 15 residues. In germline, CDR1 is SGHRS, CDR2 YFSETQ. V lost 2 bases and J 2 bases, leaving 12 bases between the germline ends.

This clonotype was counted between two and nine times. The rearrangement joins TRBV6-2 or TRBV6-3 to TRBJ1-2, with D tentatively TRBD1 (5 bases). The V and J ends lost 2 bases and 3 bases respectively, with 13 bases between them. The CDR3 length is 15 residues. Germline values: CDR1 MNHEY, CDR2 SVGEGT. The CDR3 loop reads CASSYDPRGYYGYTF. CDR3 in DNA: TGTGCCAGCAGTTACGACCCCCGGGGGTACTATGGCTACACCTTC.

V is TRBV19 and J is TRBJ2-1; a possible D gene is TRBD1 (8 bases). The CDR3 has 15 residues. Germline CDR1 and CDR2: LNHDA and SQIVND (reference sequence). The V end was cut by 5 bases, the J end by 8 bases, with 19 bases between. CDR3: CASSSLQGGIHEQFF. DNA of the CDR3: TGTGCCAGTAGTTCTCTACAGGGGGGGATTCATGAGCAGTTCTTC.

The genes are TRBV6-1 and TRBJ2-7; 7 nucleotides align to TRBD2. This CDR3 is built from 14 residues. Germline V gene data show CDR1 as MNHNS and CDR2 as SASEGT. The V gene end was trimmed by 5 bases and the J gene end by 3 bases; junction bases not matched to a gene: 7. Here the CDR3 reads CASSKAGEYYEQYF. The CDR3 DNA reads as TGTGCCAGCAGTAAGGCGGGGGAGTACTACGAGCAGTACTTC.

The V call is TRBV12-3 or TRBV12-4, the J call TRBJ2-7; 8 bases align to TRBD1. The V and J ends lost 0 bases and 1 base, in that order; junction bases with no gene match: 5. The CDR3 runs 16 residues. Here the CDR3 reads CASSLAFGQGSYEQYF. CDR3 nucleotide sequence: TGTGCCAGCAGTTTAGCATTCGGACAGGGTTCCTACGAGCAGTACTTC.

This clonotype was detected many times. The chain links TRBV29-1 to TRBJ1-1; possible D gene TRBD1, 5 bases. Germline CDR1 is SQVTM and CDR2 is ANQGSEA. The CDR3 is 12 residues long. Trimming left V 5 bases short and J 5 bases short, with 12 bases between. The CDR3: CSVFNGGTEAFF. CDR3 nucleotide sequence: TGCAGCGTTTTTAATGGGGGAACTGAAGCTTTCTTT. Full variable domain (rest looked up from reference TRBV29-1 and TRBJ1-1): SAVISQKPSRDICQRGTSLTIQCQVDSQVTMMFWYRQQPGQSLTLIATANQGSEATYESGFVIDKFPISRPNLTFSTLTVSNMSPEDSSIYLCSVFNGGTEAFFGQGTRLTVV.

This clonotype was recorded a few times. The chain has TRBV30 and TRBJ2-7, with TRBD1 matching 9 bases. Germline lookup yields CDR1 GTSNPN and CDR2 SVGIG (reference sequence). The CDR3 length is 13 residues. The V and J ends lost 3 bases and 7 bases, in that order; junction bases with no gene match: 7. CDR3 amino acids: CAWRDRGLREQYF. The CDR3 DNA reads TGTGCCTGGAGGGACAGGGGCTTACGGGAGCAGTACTTC.

This clonotype was seen repeatedly, ten times or more. The chain couples TRBV7-2 to TRBJ2-5; no definite D call. The germline V gene encodes CDR1 SGHTA and CDR2 FQGNSA. V was trimmed by 2 bases and J by 5 bases, leaving 9 bases between them. The CDR3 runs to 13 residues. The CDR3 region has the DNA TGTGCCAGCAGCTTACAGCCTCCGGAGACCCAGTACTTC. Translated, it gives CASSLQPPETQYF.

In its sample, this clonotype was seen a few times. V usage is TRBV28 and J usage is TRBJ2-1, with TRBD2 matching 7 bases. The J segment lost 8 bases and the V segment lost 7 bases, leaving 11 bases of the junction unmatched. This CDR3 has 14 amino acids. Germline V lookup: CDR1 MDHEN, CDR2 SYDVKM. The CDR3 reads CASTIPGRGDEQFF. In nucleotides, the CDR3 is TGTGCCAGCACCATACCGGGACGGGGGGATGAGCAGTTCTTC.

The V call is TRBV4-3, the J call TRBJ2-7, with TRBD2 identical over 8 bases. Germline CDR1 and CDR2: LGHNA and YSLEER. The CDR3 has 17 amino acids. J lost 11 bases, V lost 0 bases, and 18 bases had no gene match. For the CDR3, the DNA is TGCGCCAGCAGCCAAGACTTAACTAGCGGTCTACCTGCTACGGAGTACTTC. Translated, it gives CASSQDLTSGLPATEYF.

In this sample, this clonotype turned up a few times. The chain joins TRBV5-1 to TRBJ2-4; possibly TRBD1 for D (6 bases). There are 15 residues in the CDR3. The V end was cut by 0 bases, the J end by 7 bases, with 14 bases between. CDR1 and CDR2 from the germline V gene are SGHRS and YFSETQ. CDR3 loop: CASSLEGVGFNIQYF. In nucleotides, the CDR3 is TGCGCCAGCAGCTTGGAGGGGGTAGGGTTTAACATTCAGTACTTC.

The J gene is TRBJ1-1, the V gene TRBV20-1; no definite D call. V dropped 6 bases and J dropped 4 bases, with 9 bases sitting between them. The CDR3 has 11 residues. Per the germline V gene, CDR1 is DFQATT and CDR2 is SNEGSKA (reference sequence). CDR3 DNA sequence: TGCAGTGCCCTAGCGGGCACTGAAGCTTTCTTT. It codes for CSALAGTEAFF.

The chain combines TRBV5-1 with TRBJ2-6; D remains ambiguous. The CDR3 is made up of 13 amino acids. Trimming pared 7 bases from V and 2 bases from J, leaving 7 bases between. CDR1 is SGHRS and CDR2 is YFSETQ in the germline V gene. DNA for the CDR3: TGCGCCAGCGCCAAGGCTGGGGCCAACGTCCTGACTTTC. Its translation: CASAKAGANVLTF.

The J gene is TRBJ2-4, the V gene TRBV21-1; the table's D call TRBD2 went unverified against the DNA. TRBV21-1 is an annotated pseudogene. CDR3 length: 14 residues. CDR3 DNA: TGTGCCAGCGGCTGGGGGGAGGGCCAAAACATTCAGTACTTC. Translated: CASGWGEGQNIQYF.

This clonotype turned up a few times. This chain uses TRBV19 with TRBJ2-7; D is possibly TRBD1 (6 bases). V was pared by 5 bases and J by 5 bases, with 13 bases between. Germline CDR1 reads LNHDA; CDR2 reads SQIVND (reference sequence). CDR3 size: 13 residues. The CDR3 DNA reads TGTGCCAGTAGTTACAGGGACAAGGACGAGCAGTACTTC. Translated, it gives CASSYRDKDEQYF.